The next 10 T cell receptor beta chains were all read from a single sample in a study of cytomegalovirus exposure and HLA in healthy donors. It was with 60 Vbeta and 13 Jbeta primers that the PCR ran. Method: immunoSEQ multiplex PCR; TCRdb's copy keeps in-frame clones and lacks some. Of approximately 89,000 clones listed, 81% are singletons. Input material: PBMCs. The receptors shown here come from a human donor in good health.

The V call is TRBV30, the J call TRBJ2-7; 8 positions agree with TRBD1. Losses at the gene ends were 1 base for V and 3 bases for J; bases not matched to a gene: 2. CDR3 length equals 13 residues. CDR1 and CDR2 from the germline V gene are GTSNPN and SVGIG (reference sequence). The CDR3 sequence: CAWSGDRRYEQYF. The CDR3 bases are TGTGCCTGGAGTGGGGACAGGCGCTACGAGCAGTACTTC.

The rearrangement joins TRBV5-6 to TRBJ1-2; TRBD1 matches at 7 bases. Per the germline V gene, CDR1 is SGHDT and CDR2 is YYEEEE. Trimming at V came to 2 bases and at J to 5 bases, leaving 9 bases not matched to a gene. CDR3 length equals 15 residues. Here the CDR3 DNA reads TGTGCCAGCAGCTTCGGGCAGGGGGGCTTATATGGCTACACCTTC. Its translation is CASSFGQGGLYGYTF.

The CDR3 nucleotides are TGCGCCAGCAGCCAAGTCGGGGCTAGCGGGGGTCGGGAGGAGACCCAGTACTTC. Protein: CASSQVGASGGREETQYF. The chain uses TRBV4-3 and TRBJ2-5, with 10 bases lining up with TRBD2. Looked up from germline, CDR1 is LGHNA and CDR2 is YSLEER. This CDR3 has 18 amino acids. V lost 1 base and J lost 5; bases outside the gene matches: 13.

This CDR3 is CASSSRQGAYEQYF. The CDR3 DNA follows: TGTGCCAGCAGTTCCCGACAGGGAGCCTACGAGCAGTACTTC. V gene TRBV5-8 combines with J gene TRBJ2-7; TRBD1 aligns across 7 bases. Germline CDR1 is SGHTS and CDR2 is YDEGEE. The V segment lost 5 bases and the J segment 2 bases; nucleotides outside the gene matches: 7. This CDR3 is 14 amino acids long. The full variable domain, its missing parts supplied by reference TRBV5-8 and TRBJ2-7, is EAGVTQSPTHLIKTRGQQATLRCSPISGHTSVYWYQQALGLGLQFLLWYDEGEERNRGNFPPRFSGRQFPNYSSELNVNALELEDSALYLCASSSRQGAYEQYFGPGTRLTVT.

The chain couples TRBV29-1 to TRBJ1-2; the match to TRBD1 covers 10 bases. Trimming at V came to 0 bases and at J to 0 bases, leaving 7 bases not matched to a gene. This CDR3 comprises 17 residues. CDR1 is SQVTM, CDR2 ANQGSEA, per germline. The CDR3 DNA sequence: TGCAGCGTTGAAGACCCCGGGACAGGGGCAACTAACTATGGCTACACCTTC. Translation gives CSVEDPGTGATNYGYTF.

The chain has TRBV27 and TRBJ2-1, with TRBD2 matching 8 bases. Germline V gene data show CDR1 as MNHEY and CDR2 as SMNVEV (reference sequence). The J segment lost 5 bases and the V segment lost 7 bases, leaving 4 bases of the junction unmatched. The CDR3 extends over 13 amino acids. The CDR3 nucleotides read TGTGCCAGCAACATAGCGGGGAACAATGAGCAGTTCTTC. Protein sequence: CASNIAGNNEQFF.

V gene TRBV7-9 combines with J gene TRBJ2-1, with D possibly being TRBD1 (6 bases). The CDR3 is made up of 17 amino acids. Looked up from germline, CDR1 is SEHNR and CDR2 is FQNEAQ (reference sequence). V gave up 4 bases and J gave up 0 bases, with 16 bases separating them. CDR3 bases: TGTGCCAGCAGCTCCGGACAGACTGGTAGCTCCTACAATGAGCAGTTCTTC. This translates into CASSSGQTGSSYNEQFF.

The CDR3 is CASNRGNSYNEQFF. The CDR3 region has the DNA TGTGCCAGCAATAGGGGGAACTCCTACAATGAGCAGTTCTTC. This chain links TRBV6-5 with TRBJ2-1, with D perhaps TRBD1 (6 bases). The CDR3 consists of 14 residues. V shed 7 bases and J shed 0 bases, with 10 bases lying between them. Germline CDR1 MNHEY, CDR2 SVGAGI.

The chain recombines TRBV9 with TRBJ1-4; 9 nucleotides agree with TRBD1. The CDR3 sequence is 14 residues long. The germline gives CDR1 SGDLS, CDR2 YYNGEE. V lost 2 bases, J lost 8 bases, and 4 bases stayed unmatched. As DNA, the CDR3 is TGTGCCAGCAGCGTTGGACAGGGGAACGAAAAACTGTTTTTT. Residues: CASSVGQGNEKLFF.

This rearrangement joins TRBV9 to TRBJ2-2; D might be TRBD2 (6 bases). Trimming took off 3 bases at V and 4 bases at J, with 13 bases between the two ends. The CDR3 runs to 15 residues. CDR1 is SGDLS and CDR2 is YYNGEE in the germline V gene. The CDR3 DNA reads TGTGCCAGCAGCGACTTTACTAGCCGCACCGGGGAGCTGTTTTTT. It codes for CASSDFTSRTGELFF.